Listed here are 17 T cell receptor beta chains from one sample, sequenced in a study of cytomegalovirus exposure and HLA in healthy donors. Here immunoSEQ multiplex PCR was the method, and the copy in TCRdb shows in-frame clones only, minus some. This sample has a few hundred thousand clones, with 80% to 90% found just once. The sample consisted of PBMCs. These receptors were taken from a woman under 30 in good health and CMV-seronegative.

This clone was seen a handful of times. This may stem from a read error, because a much larger clone lies one nucleotide away. Other DNA sequences in the sample encode the same CDR3. The V gene is TRBV6-5, the J gene TRBJ1-1, with a possible D match to TRBD1 (5 bases). Germline V CDR1 and CDR2: MNHEY, SVGAGI. V lost 2 bases to trimming and J lost 2 bases, with 9 bases between them. CDR3 length: 14 amino acids. In nucleotides, the CDR3 is TGTGCCAGCAGTTACGGGGGGACTAACACTGAAGCTTTCTTT. Amino acids: CASSYGGTNTEAFF.

A single count supports this clone. V gene TRBV5-6 combines with J gene TRBJ1-2, with TRBD1 identical over 9 bases. This CDR3 contains 15 residues. V lost 0 bases and J lost 2; bases outside the gene matches: 2. Per the germline V gene, CDR1 is SGHDT and CDR2 is YYEEEE. The CDR3, as DNA: TGTGCCAGCAGCTTGGGGACAGGGGCGAACTATGGCTACACCTTC. Its protein is CASSLGTGANYGYTF.

The chain couples TRBV27 to TRBJ1-5; 9 bases map to TRBD1. Germline loops: CDR1 MNHEY, CDR2 SMNVEV (reference sequence). This CDR3 spans 16 amino acids. The ends lost 1 base at V and 2 bases at J; junction bases unmatched: 3. The CDR3 sequence: CASSLLGQGRNQPQHF. DNA for the CDR3: TGTGCCAGCAGTTTATTGGGACAGGGACGCAATCAGCCCCAGCATTTT.

The chain couples TRBV6-5 to TRBJ1-1; 9 bases match TRBD1. The CDR3 length is 12 residues. Losses at the gene ends were 7 bases for V and 10 bases for J; bases not matched to a gene: 7. The germline V gene encodes CDR1 MNHEY and CDR2 SVGAGI. The CDR3 DNA sequence: TGTGCCAGCAAACAGGGGGCGCGGGTAGCTTTCTTT. Translating gives CASKQGARVAFF.

The CDR3 sequence: CASGTSRGEQYF. For the CDR3, the DNA is TGTGCCAGCGGGACTAGCCGGGGTGAGCAGTACTTC. V and J are TRBV18 and TRBJ2-7; 9 bases line up with TRBD2. Germline CDR1 KGHSH, CDR2 LQKENI. The V and J ends lost 8 bases and 7 bases, in that order; junction bases with no gene match: 6. The CDR3 totals 12 residues.

Only one count was recorded for this clone. The chain couples TRBV9 to TRBJ2-2; D remains ambiguous. Germline CDR1 reads SGDLS; CDR2 reads YYNGEE. The CDR3 covers 14 residues. The V end lost 0 bases, the J end lost 0 bases, and 3 bases lay between the germline ends. CDR3 sequence: CASSVAANTGELFF. CDR3 DNA sequence: TGTGCCAGCAGCGTAGCCGCGAACACCGGGGAGCTGTTTTTT. Full variable domain (missing parts from reference TRBV9 and TRBJ2-2): DSGVTQTPKHLITATGQRVTLRCSPRSGDLSVYWYQQSLDQGLQFLIQYYNGEERAKGNILERFSAQQFPDLHSELNLSSLELGDSALYFCASSVAANTGELFFGEGSRLTVL.

The chain combines TRBV29-1 with TRBJ2-1; 14 bases align to TRBD2. Germline loops: CDR1 SQVTM, CDR2 ANQGSEA. The CDR3 contains 15 residues. Trimming cost V 3 bases and J 8 bases; bases outside gene matches: 6. The CDR3 protein is CSVETTSGRAHEQFF. DNA of the CDR3: TGCAGCGTTGAGACGACTAGCGGGAGGGCCCATGAGCAGTTCTTC.

The CDR3 spells CASREGQVNTEAFF. In DNA form, the CDR3 reads TGTGCCAGCAGAGAAGGACAGGTGAACACTGAAGCTTTCTTT. V is TRBV6-6 and J is TRBJ1-1; TRBD1 agrees at 7 bases. This CDR3 is built from 14 residues. CDR1 MNHNY and CDR2 SVGAGI come from the germline V gene (reference sequence). V trimming: 6 bases; J trimming: 0 bases; junction bases outside the gene matches: 4.

This clone was picked up one time. The chain is built from TRBV5-4 and TRBJ2-2; maybe TRBD2 (7 bases). CDR3 length: 17 amino acids. Trimming removed 0 bases from V and 3 bases from J, with 15 bases in between. Germline assignment: CDR1 SGHNT and CDR2 YYREEE (reference sequence). The DNA for the CDR3 is TGTGCCAGCAGCTTGGATGGAGGCGGGGGCCACACCGGGGAGCTGTTTTTT. It translates to CASSLDGGGGHTGELFF.

This clone was counted a single time. V and J are TRBV5-1 and TRBJ2-3; D perhaps matches TRBD1 (6 bases). Trimming took 3 bases from V and 2 from J, leaving 10 bases between them. Per germline, CDR1 SGHRS and CDR2 YFSETQ. The CDR3 extends over 14 amino acids. The CDR3 loop is CASSSGTPTDTQYF. The CDR3 nucleotides read TGCGCCAGCAGCTCTGGGACACCCACAGATACGCAGTATTTT.

CDR3 sequence: CAIAAQVAGNTGELFF. The CDR3 bases are TGTGCCATCGCCGCGCAGGTAGCGGGAAACACCGGGGAGCTGTTTTTT. J is TRBJ2-2 and V is TRBV10-3, with 8 positions matching TRBD2. This CDR3 is built from 16 residues. Per the germline V gene, CDR1 is ENHRY and CDR2 is SYGVKD. The trim removed 8 bases at V and 2 bases at J, leaving 10 bases unmatched.

The chain employs TRBV6-1 and TRBJ1-3; TRBD1 matches at 11 bases. The germline V gene has CDR1 MNHNS and CDR2 SASEGT. The length of the CDR3 is 17 residues. The V segment lost 4 bases and the J segment 0 bases; nucleotides outside the gene matches: 5. In nucleotides, the CDR3 is TGTGCCAGCAGTGCGTCCGGGACAGGGGGCTCTGGAAACACCATATATTTT. Translating it yields CASSASGTGGSGNTIYF.

This rearrangement joins TRBV5-1 to TRBJ2-5; 7 positions match TRBD2. This CDR3 contains 14 residues. The germline V gene encodes CDR1 SGHRS and CDR2 YFSETQ. The V and J ends lost 0 bases and 5 bases, in that order; junction bases with no gene match: 4. The CDR3 reads CASSLAAGEETQYF. Here the CDR3 DNA reads TGCGCCAGCAGCTTGGCCGCGGGAGAGGAGACCCAGTACTTC. Supplemented by reference TRBV5-1 and TRBJ2-5, the full variable domain reads KAGVTQTPRYLIKTRGQQVTLSCSPISGHRSVSWYQQTPGQGLQFLFEYFSETQRNKGNFPGRFSGRQFSNSRSEMNVSTLELGDSALYLCASSLAAGEETQYFGPGTRLLVL.

V and J are TRBV10-3 and TRBJ2-7; 10 nucleotides match TRBD2. After removal of 4 bases from V and 6 bases from J, the junction contained 9 bases not matched to a gene. The CDR3 has 15 residues. Germline CDR1 reads ENHRY; CDR2 reads SYGVKD. CDR3 sequence: CAISAGLAGASEQYF. CDR3 bases: TGTGCCATCAGTGCTGGGCTAGCGGGAGCAAGCGAGCAGTACTTC.

This sequence joins TRBV29-1 and TRBJ2-5; TRBD2 matches 8 bases. This CDR3 comprises 13 residues. The V segment lost 4 bases and the J segment 4 bases; nucleotides outside the gene matches: 5. Germline CDR1 is SQVTM and CDR2 is ANQGSEA. The CDR3 reads CSVGGTSGETQYF. The CDR3 region has the DNA TGCAGCGTTGGGGGGACTAGTGGAGAGACCCAGTACTTC.

The chain recombines TRBV25-1 with TRBJ2-1; tentatively, D is TRBD2 (5 bases). The germline gives CDR1 MGHDK, CDR2 SYGVNS. This CDR3 region has 15 residues. The V end lost 4 bases, the J end lost 0 bases, and 10 bases lay between the germline ends. CDR3 nucleotides: TGTGCCAGCAGTGTCGCTACTAGCTCCTACAATGAGCAGTTCTTC. Protein sequence: CASSVATSSYNEQFF. The entire variable domain, with the rest obtained from reference TRBV25-1 and TRBJ2-1, is as follows: EADIYQTPRYLVIGTGKKITLECSQTMGHDKMYWYQQDPGMELHLIHYSYGVNSTEKGDLSSESTVSRIRTEHFPLTLESARPSHTSQYLCASSVATSSYNEQFFGPGTRLTVL.

The rearrangement links TRBV5-5 to TRBJ2-7; TRBD2 is a possible D gene (5 bases). CDR1 SGHKS and CDR2 YYEKEE come from the germline V gene (reference sequence). This CDR3 region has 14 residues. The V end lost 1 base, the J end lost 3 bases, and 11 bases lay between the germline ends. The chain's CDR3 is CASSLTPEGYEQYF. The CDR3 nucleotides are TGTGCCAGCAGCTTGACTCCCGAGGGCTACGAGCAGTACTTC.